The entry that follows covers one T cell receptor beta chain sequence. The antigen this receptor binds is unknown. Per-base quality was not reported, and no clone a single base away is much larger than it. The donors were roughly 40 Caucasian individuals from Russia, aged roughly 6 to 90 years, who were systemically healthy. Approximately 10 milliliters of peripheral blood were collected from each donor into EDTA-treated Vacutainer tubes. Ficoll-Paque density-gradient centrifugation was used to isolate PBMCs, with at least 7 million per sample. Total RNA, at least 5.5 micrograms per sample, was extracted from PBMCs with Trizol reagent. For every donor, an aliquot of PBMCs went through flow cytometry to measure the percentages of naive CD45RAhigh/CD27high T cells. This sample was taken from a study of blood T cells in healthy people across ages (dated by TCRdb to the mid-2010s). Regarding the research as a whole: In model experiments, template switching captured roughly one uniquely barcoded TCR beta cDNA molecule for every two T cells. The study measured age-related changes in TCR beta repertoire diversity using deep sequencing normalized with unique cDNA molecular identifiers. The donors were divided into four age groups: young (average around 15 years), middle-aged (roughly 40), aged (62) and long-lived (roughly 82). To avoid experimental bias, donors of different ages were randomly spread across the sequencing lanes. Two additional independent replicas of 1 million unique cDNA reads from the same blood draw were analyzed for two donors (one aged 18 to 29 and one aged 80 or older).

V is trimmed back by 11 bases and J by 1 base, and the junction contains 8 bases that no gene match accounts for. Taken from cysteine to phenylalanine, the CDR3 has 13 residues. Only the CDR3 portion is preserved as DNA: 39 bases, with reading frame beginning at the first base. Reading the germline V gene (reference sequence) gives CDR1 LNHNV and CDR2 YYDKDF. General findings and caveats noted by the study authors: Because profiling used bulk unsorted PBMCs, naive and antigen-experienced compartments could not be compared conclusively. Compared with the aged group, the long-lived group had more naive CD4+ T cells, fewer expanded clones and increased TCR diversity, a pattern suggesting age selection. There was a strong correlation between observed TCR beta diversity and the percentage of naive T cells measured by flow cytometry. As age increased, observed TCR beta diversity per million T cells dropped in a roughly linear way, and a significant reduction was already evident by age roughly 40. Estimates of total diversity from one million sequenced T cells were regarded as lower bounds and underestimates. Donor CMV infection status was unknown, potentially confounding age-related changes in expanded clonotypes.

The library came from 5' RACE. TCRdb lists the instrument as Illumina HiSeq 2500. A second PCR of about 6 to 11 cycles was performed with a sample-barcoded 5' primer and a J-beta primer mix. Each TCR beta cDNA molecule received a unique molecular identifier from a template-switch 5' adaptor carrying 12 random nucleotides. Each sample yielded at least 3 million CDR3-containing paired-end reads. First-strand cDNA synthesis was performed from all RNA using the Mint cDNA synthesis kit, with priming by a TRBC-specific oligonucleotide. After uracil-DNA glycosylase treatment, a first 18-cycle PCR used universal primers M1SS and BC2_uni_R on all cDNA. As for how the authors treated the data: For normalization, 1 million high-quality reads were randomly selected from each sample, with every read carrying a distinct molecular identifier. Reads sharing molecular identifiers were discarded rather than binned into consensus sequences. MiTCR, run with a Q25 quality threshold and the strictest error-elimination algorithm, handled CDR3 identification, clonotype clustering and error correction. A nonparametric unseen species model using Euler transformation provided a lower-bound estimate of total TCR beta diversity. TCRdb cleaned the public reads at Q25 with fastp, built clones with MiXCR and kept in-frame beta chains. All rows with the same CDR3 protein become a single entry with the most common DNA and genes. The V and J calls follow TCRdb's processing rather than the paper's. Here the sample has about 1.6 million distinct CDR3 sequences; almost 35% occur a single time. Approximately 10% of the sample belongs to the ten largest clones.

The sequence derives from a woman in her thirties in good health. Sequencing input: blood. In this chain, TRBV15 is recombined with TRBJ2-7; 7 central bases correspond to TRBD2. The CDR3 protein: CAASREGSYEQYF. The DNA sequence is given as TGTGCCGCTTCAAGGGAGGGGTCCTACGAGCAGTACTTC.